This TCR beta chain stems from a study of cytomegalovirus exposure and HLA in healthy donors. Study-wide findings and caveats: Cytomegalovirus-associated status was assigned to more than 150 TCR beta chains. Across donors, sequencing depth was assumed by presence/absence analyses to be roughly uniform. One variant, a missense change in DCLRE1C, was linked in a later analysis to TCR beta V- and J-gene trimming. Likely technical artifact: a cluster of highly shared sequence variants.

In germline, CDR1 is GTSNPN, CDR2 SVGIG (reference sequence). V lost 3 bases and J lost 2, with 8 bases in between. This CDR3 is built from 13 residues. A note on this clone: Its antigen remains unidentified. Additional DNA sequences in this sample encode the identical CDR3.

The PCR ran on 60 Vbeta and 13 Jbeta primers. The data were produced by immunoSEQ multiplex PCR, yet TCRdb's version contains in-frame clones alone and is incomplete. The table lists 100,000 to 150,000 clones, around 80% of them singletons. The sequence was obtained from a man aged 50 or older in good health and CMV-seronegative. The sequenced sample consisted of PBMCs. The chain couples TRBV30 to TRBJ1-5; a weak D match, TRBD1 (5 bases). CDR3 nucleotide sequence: TGTGCCTGGAGCGTAGGGGGCAATCAGCCCCAGCATTTT. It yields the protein CAWSVGGNQPQHF.